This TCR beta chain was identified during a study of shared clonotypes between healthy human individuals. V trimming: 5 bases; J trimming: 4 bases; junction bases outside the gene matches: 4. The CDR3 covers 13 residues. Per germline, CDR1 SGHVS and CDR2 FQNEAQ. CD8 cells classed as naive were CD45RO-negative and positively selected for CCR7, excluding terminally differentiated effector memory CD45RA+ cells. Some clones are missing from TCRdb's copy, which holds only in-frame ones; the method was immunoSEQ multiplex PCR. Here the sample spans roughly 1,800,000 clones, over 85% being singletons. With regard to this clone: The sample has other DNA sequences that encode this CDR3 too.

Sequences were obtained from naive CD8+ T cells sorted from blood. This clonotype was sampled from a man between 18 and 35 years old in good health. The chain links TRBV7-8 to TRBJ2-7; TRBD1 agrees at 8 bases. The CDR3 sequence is CASSIGTGYEQYF. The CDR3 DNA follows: TGTGCCAGCAGCATAGGGACAGGATACGAGCAGTACTTC.